What follows are 12 T cell receptor beta chains derived from one specimen sequenced in a study of T cell responses to AZD1222 COVID-19 vaccine (dated by TCRdb to the early 2020s). Taken with the paper, the label for time point translates to: baseline before first vaccination. The sample's treatment or condition label, in plain terms: meningococcal conjugate vaccine given as trial control. Receptor libraries were prepared by the immunoSEQ multiplex PCR assay. TCRdb carries this immuneACCESS record with in-frame sequences only. Its versions omit some clonotypes, under half of them owing to an unresolved V gene in the studies checked, with the rest unexplained. The sample table records nearly 90,000 clones; almost 90% of these occur just once. The top ten constitute 10% of the sample. The material was peripheral blood, obtained on day 0 of MenACWY control vaccination. Receptors were obtained from an adult in good health.

This sequence joins TRBV30 and TRBJ1-5, with 7 bases identical to TRBD1. Germline V gene data show CDR1 as GTSNPN and CDR2 as SVGIG (reference sequence). V gave up 0 bases and J gave up 4 bases; unmatched junction bases: 12. The CDR3 sequence is 17 residues long. CDR3 region: CAWSVHPGQNFNQPQHF. CDR3 DNA sequence: TGTGCCTGGAGTGTGCATCCGGGACAGAATTTTAATCAGCCCCAGCATTTT.

The V and J genes are TRBV6-5 and TRBJ1-3; unclear D gene. The CDR3 length is 14 residues. The germline gives CDR1 MNHEY, CDR2 SVGAGI. Trimming removed 7 bases from V and 0 bases from J, with 10 bases in between. This CDR3 reads CASIKEGSGNTIYF. Written as DNA, the CDR3 is TGTGCCAGCATTAAAGAGGGCTCTGGAAACACCATATATTTT.

This chain links TRBV6-5 with TRBJ2-1; the D gene is possibly TRBD2 (7 bases). Germline-derived CDR1 and CDR2 are MNHEY and SVGAGI. The CDR3 has 16 residues. Trimming cost V 2 bases and J 6 bases, with 17 bases left between them. CDR3 sequence: CASSYVGGGPFNEQFF. The CDR3 DNA follows: TGTGCCAGCAGTTACGTAGGGGGGGGGCCGTTCAATGAGCAGTTCTTC.

This clone appeared a few times. This rearrangement joins TRBV10-3 to TRBJ1-3; D not certain. V was pared by 5 bases and J by 0 bases, with 11 bases between. The germline CDR1 and CDR2 sequences are ENHRY and SYGVKD. The CDR3 length is 15 residues. The CDR3 loop reads CAISPGTFSGNTIYF. CDR3 bases: TGTGCCATCAGTCCAGGTACTTTCTCTGGAAACACCATATATTTT.

The V call is TRBV12-5, the J call TRBJ2-3; 12 positions agree with TRBD2. V dropped 2 bases and J dropped 3; count of bases not matched to a gene: 6. This CDR3 has 17 residues. Germline CDR1 LGHNT, CDR2 FRNRAP. CDR3 nucleotides: TGTGCTAGTGGTTTGATGACTAGCGGGGGATCAACAGATACGCAGTATTTT. It translates to CASGLMTSGGSTDTQYF.

V is TRBV7-2 and J is TRBJ2-7, with D uncertain. Trimming pared 2 bases from V and 3 bases from J, leaving 8 bases between. The germline V gene has CDR1 SGHTA and CDR2 FQGNSA. The CDR3 extends over 13 amino acids. CDR3 region: CASSLTDGYEQYF. CDR3 coding DNA: TGTGCCAGCAGCTTAACAGATGGCTACGAGCAGTACTTC.

This clone turned up a few times. CDR3 sequence: CASSDRGPNEQYF. The CDR3 DNA reads as TGTGCCAGCAGCGACAGGGGTCCTAACGAGCAGTACTTC. This chain links TRBV7-9 with TRBJ2-7, with 8 bases that match TRBD1. V lost 5 bases, J lost 5 bases, and 5 bases stayed unmatched. The V gene's germline CDR1 is SEHNR and CDR2 FQNEAQ (reference sequence). CDR3 size: 13 residues.

The chain employs TRBV5-1 and TRBJ2-1, with 7 bases identical to TRBD1. V shed 4 bases, J shed 5 bases, and the junction held 3 bases outside the gene matches. Germline CDR1 and CDR2: SGHRS and YFSETQ. The CDR3 length is 13 residues. CDR3 protein: CASSGDSNNEQFF. DNA for the CDR3: TGCGCCAGCAGCGGGGACAGCAACAATGAGCAGTTCTTC.

This chain's CDR3 is CASRDYSNQPQHF. The DNA for the CDR3 is TGTGCCAGCAGGGATTATAGCAATCAGCCCCAGCATTTT. This chain connects TRBV2 to TRBJ1-5; D is unclear. The germline V gene has CDR1 SNHLY and CDR2 FYNNEI. V lost 6 bases to trimming and J lost 0 bases, with 6 bases between them. The CDR3 spans 13 residues.

This chain connects TRBV7-2 to TRBJ1-6; 8 bases line up with TRBD1. V shed 5 bases, J shed 5 bases, and the junction held 11 bases outside the gene matches. CDR1 is SGHTA and CDR2 is FQGNSA in the germline V gene. This CDR3 is 17 amino acids long. CDR3 coding DNA: TGTGCCAGCAGCCCCTGGGCAGGGGGCAATAATAATTCACCCCTCCACTTT. Translation: CASSPWAGGNNNSPLHF.

The chain links TRBV18 to TRBJ1-1; 8 bases are a match to TRBD1. CDR1 is KGHSH and CDR2 is LQKENI in the germline V gene. The CDR3 runs 14 residues. V dropped 8 bases and J dropped 3; count of bases not matched to a gene: 8. The CDR3: CASPSPGQDTEAFF. In DNA, the CDR3 is TGTGCCAGCCCAAGCCCGGGACAGGACACTGAAGCTTTCTTT.

The J gene is TRBJ2-3, the V gene TRBV11-2, with D possibly being TRBD1 (6 bases). The CDR3 consists of 13 residues. The V end was cut by 5 bases, the J end by 9 bases, with 15 bases between. Looked up from germline, CDR1 is SGHAT and CDR2 is FQNNGV. DNA of the CDR3: TGTGCCAGCAGCATAACTGGGACACACACGCAGTATTTT. Amino acids: CASSITGTHTQYF.